Shown below are 25 T cell receptor beta chains from a single sample sequenced in a study of OX40 agonist ivuxolimab in advanced cancers. The data were produced by immunoSEQ multiplex PCR, yet TCRdb's version contains in-frame clones alone and is incomplete. This sample has approximately 28,000 clones, with just over 90% found just once. The sequenced sample was CD4+ or CD8+ T cells sorted from blood, obtained in a trial of the OX40 agonist ivuxolimab. The receptors originated from an adult with an advanced solid tumor such as melanoma, head and neck, liver or kidney cancer.

The CDR3 loop is CASSLEASWAYNEQFF. The CDR3 bases are TGTGCCAGCAGCTTAGAGGCTAGCTGGGCCTACAATGAGCAGTTCTTC. The V and J genes are TRBV11-2 and TRBJ2-1; D perhaps matches TRBD2 (5 bases). V shed 0 bases and J shed 2 bases, with 11 bases lying between them. The CDR3 runs to 16 residues. Germline assignment: CDR1 SGHAT and CDR2 FQNNGV.

This clone was observed a few times. The rearrangement uses TRBV7-8 and TRBJ2-2; D is unclear. The CDR3 is made up of 16 amino acids. Germline V gene lookup returns CDR1 SGHVS and CDR2 FQNEAQ. V shed 5 bases and J shed 3 bases, with 16 bases lying between them. The CDR3, as DNA: TGTGCCAGCAGCCCACCACAAGCGTTAGACACCGGGGAGCTGTTTTTT. Protein: CASSPPQALDTGELFF.

This chain uses TRBV4-1 with TRBJ1-1; no clear D. The CDR3 runs to 15 residues. Germline CDR1 MGHRA, CDR2 YSYEKL. Trimming took 0 bases from V and 6 from J, leaving 14 bases between them. In nucleotides, the CDR3 is TGCGCCAGCAGCCAAGATGTGGCGGGGTACGCTGAAGCTTTCTTT. Translation: CASSQDVAGYAEAFF.

The V and J genes are TRBV19 and TRBJ2-1, with 9 nucleotides matching TRBD2. From germline, CDR1 is LNHDA and CDR2 SQIVND (reference sequence). Losses at the gene ends were 3 bases for V and 7 bases for J; bases not matched to a gene: 10. The CDR3 consists of 16 residues. The CDR3 region has the DNA TGTGCCAGTAGTATTTTTTCGACTAGCGGAGGAAATGAGCAGTTCTTC. It translates to CASSIFSTSGGNEQFF.

The chain uses TRBV21-1 and TRBJ2-4; no DNA check was done on the table's D call, TRBD2. TRBV21-1 is a listed pseudogene. This CDR3 comprises 22 residues. CDR3 nucleotides: TGTGCCAGCAGCAAAGAGGTGCGGGTCGCATCACTAGGTACCTTAGCCAAAAACATTCAGTACTTC. This gives the protein CASSKEVRVASLGTLAKNIQYF.

The chain has TRBV6-6 and TRBJ2-3, with D uncertain. Trimming stripped 3 bases from V and 2 bases from J, with 6 bases between. This CDR3 contains 13 residues. CDR1 MNHNY and CDR2 SVGAGI come from the germline V gene (reference sequence). CDR3 in amino acids: CASSYRPTDTQYF. In nucleotides, the CDR3 is TGTGCCAGCAGTTATAGGCCCACAGATACGCAGTATTTT.

V gene TRBV6-5 combines with J gene TRBJ2-7, with a tentative D call TRBD2 (5 bases). The germline V gene has CDR1 MNHEY and CDR2 SVGAGI. V lost 6 bases and J lost 3, with 12 bases in between. This CDR3 has 13 amino acids. The CDR3 coding sequence is TGTGCCAGCAGCCCTCTAGCTAACTACGAGCAGTACTTC. Protein product: CASSPLANYEQYF.

This rearrangement joins TRBV7-9 to TRBJ2-7; D may correspond to TRBD1 or TRBD2 (6 bases each). From germline, CDR1 is SEHNR and CDR2 FQNEAQ (reference sequence). The V end lost 6 bases, the J end lost 7 bases, and 16 bases lay between the germline ends. This CDR3 comprises 13 residues. The CDR3 DNA follows: TGTGCCAGCAGGCCGGTGCTAGGGGGGGAGCAGTACTTC. This sequence encodes CASRPVLGGEQYF. The entire variable domain, with the rest obtained from reference TRBV7-9 and TRBJ2-7, is as follows: DTGVSQNPRHKITKRGQNVTFRCDPISEHNRLYWYRQTLGQGPEFLTYFQNEAQLEKSRLLSDRFSAERPKGSFSTLEIQRTEQGDSAMYLCASRPVLGGEQYFGPGTRLTVT.

The V gene is TRBV4-1, the J gene TRBJ2-1; 8 nucleotides line up with TRBD2. V lost 4 bases to trimming and J lost 0 bases; unmatched junction nucleotides: 11. Looked up from germline, CDR1 is MGHRA and CDR2 is YSYEKL. The CDR3 loop spans 18 amino acids. Written as DNA, the CDR3 is TGCGCCAGCAGCCCCGGGGCTACTAGCGGTCACTCCTACAATGAGCAGTTCTTC. It translates to CASSPGATSGHSYNEQFF.

The gene calls are TRBV6-1 and TRBJ2-7; the D gene could be TRBD1 or TRBD2 (5 bases each). V was cut by 7 bases and J by 2 bases, with 18 bases left in between. CDR1 and CDR2 (germline): MNHNS, SASEGT. The CDR3 loop spans 15 amino acids. The CDR3, as DNA: TGTGCCAGCAACTCGGGACCGAGTGCGACCTACGAGCAGTACTTC. It translates to CASNSGPSATYEQYF.

The chain has TRBV6-6 and TRBJ1-1; the D gene is possibly TRBD1 (5 bases). Germline CDR1 and CDR2: MNHNY and SVGAGI (reference sequence). V shed 0 bases and J shed 8 bases, with 10 bases lying between them. This CDR3 region has 13 residues. The CDR3 nucleotides are TGTGCCAGCAGTTACTCGCAGGGCCACGAAGCTTTCTTT. Amino acids: CASSYSQGHEAFF.

The chain recombines TRBV9 with TRBJ2-7; TRBD2 agrees at 9 bases. Germline CDR1 and CDR2: SGDLS and YYNGEE. The trim removed 0 bases at V and 4 bases at J, leaving 5 bases unmatched. The length of the CDR3 is 15 residues. The CDR3 DNA reads as TGTGCCAGCAGCGTAGCTATGGGACTAGCTTACGAGCAGTACTTC. This encodes CASSVAMGLAYEQYF.

The V call is TRBV27, the J call TRBJ1-1, with unresolved D. The CDR3 runs to 11 residues. Germline lookup yields CDR1 MNHEY and CDR2 SMNVEV (reference sequence). The V end lost 4 bases, the J end lost 13 bases, and 13 bases lay between the germline ends. CDR3 residues: CASSSILKLFF. The CDR3 region has the DNA TGTGCCAGCAGTTCGATATTGAAGCTTTTCTTT.

This chain connects TRBV5-5 to TRBJ1-3, with D uncertain. V lost 1 base, J lost 4 bases, and 9 bases lay in between. Per germline, CDR1 SGHKS and CDR2 YYEKEE (reference sequence). The CDR3 contains 14 residues. The CDR3 region has the DNA TGTGCCAGCAGCTTGTGGCAGGCGGGAAACACCATATATTTT. As protein: CASSLWQAGNTIYF.

The V gene is TRBV10-1, the J gene TRBJ2-7, with TRBD2 matching 9 bases. The CDR3 sequence is 13 residues long. The J segment lost 2 bases and the V segment lost 8 bases, leaving 4 bases of the junction unmatched. The germline V gene has CDR1 WNHNN and CDR2 SYGVQD (reference sequence). This CDR3 reads CASSSGNPYEQYF. The DNA for the CDR3 is TGCGCCAGCTCTAGCGGGAACCCCTACGAGCAGTACTTC.

In this sample, this clone turned up once. V usage is TRBV11-1 and J usage is TRBJ1-6; maybe TRBD1 (5 bases). The germline V and J ends were trimmed by 5 bases and 8 bases, with 16 bases remaining between them. The CDR3 loop spans 15 amino acids. Per germline, CDR1 SGHAT and CDR2 FQDESV (reference sequence). The CDR3 coding sequence is TGTGCCAGCAGCCCCCCCGGGACGGATTATTCACCCCTCCACTTT. It translates to CASSPPGTDYSPLHF.

This clone came up once. This chain connects TRBV4-3 to TRBJ2-7; 9 bases align to TRBD1. Germline V gene data show CDR1 as LGHNA and CDR2 as YSLEER. V gave up 0 bases and J gave up 2 bases; unmatched junction bases: 2. This CDR3 spans 15 amino acids. CDR3 coding DNA: TGCGCCAGCAGCCAAGAGACAGGGGGTACCTACGAGCAGTACTTC. Its protein product is CASSQETGGTYEQYF.

This clone was seen only a few times. J is TRBJ1-6 and V is TRBV6-5; unclear D gene. The CDR3 contains 11 residues. CDR1 and CDR2 from the germline V gene are MNHEY and SVGAGI. Deletions cut 4 bases from V and 7 bases from J, with 2 bases between. CDR3 in DNA: TGTGCCAGCAGTTCGAATTCACCCCTCCACTTT. Amino acid sequence: CASSSNSPLHF.

The gene calls are TRBV6-4 and TRBJ2-2; 7 bases line up with TRBD1. This CDR3 is built from 17 residues. The ends lost 4 bases at V and 0 bases at J; junction bases unmatched: 8. The germline CDR1 and CDR2 sequences are MRHNA and SNTAGT. The CDR3 here is CASSVLGDSSNTGELFF. For the CDR3, the DNA is TGTGCCAGCAGTGTTTTGGGGGACAGCTCGAACACCGGGGAGCTGTTTTTT.

This chain links TRBV5-4 with TRBJ1-1; D remains ambiguous. V was trimmed by 2 bases and J by 3 bases, leaving 5 bases between them. In germline, CDR1 is SGHNT, CDR2 YYREEE (reference sequence). This CDR3 comprises 12 residues. The CDR3 sequence: CASSFGYTEAFF. The CDR3 DNA reads as TGTGCCAGCAGCTTTGGGTACACTGAAGCTTTCTTT.

The rearrangement links TRBV6-5 to TRBJ1-1; D perhaps matches TRBD1 (6 bases). This CDR3 has 14 residues. The germline gives CDR1 MNHEY, CDR2 SVGAGI. Trimming removed 5 bases at V and 2 bases at J, with 12 bases between. CDR3 nucleotide sequence: TGTGCCAGCAGTCTCCTGGGGGCCAACACTGAAGCTTTCTTT. This gives the protein CASSLLGANTEAFF.

Here the CDR3 reads CASSLKGPLSSYNEQFF. CDR3 nucleotides: TGTGCCAGCAGCTTAAAGGGCCCTTTATCCTCCTACAATGAGCAGTTCTTC. V and J are TRBV7-3 and TRBJ2-1, with D hard to call. Trimming cost V 1 base and J 0 bases, with 13 bases left between them. The CDR3 runs to 17 residues. Germline CDR1 SGHTA, CDR2 FQGTGA.

This chain links TRBV7-8 with TRBJ2-2; 8 bases are shared with TRBD1. Unmatched junction bases numbered 3, after V lost 4 bases and J lost 5 bases. CDR1 and CDR2 (germline): SGHVS, FQNEAQ. The CDR3 contains 14 residues. The CDR3 here is CASSWTGRTGELFF. The DNA for the CDR3 is TGTGCCAGCAGCTGGACAGGGCGAACCGGGGAGCTGTTTTTT.

V and J are TRBV19 and TRBJ2-1; tentative D call: TRBD2 (7 bases). V gave up 5 bases and J gave up 6 bases, with 11 bases separating them. Germline V CDR1 and CDR2: LNHDA, SQIVND (reference sequence). The CDR3 runs to 13 residues. The CDR3 bases are TGTGCCAGTAGTGCGGGGGCCTCCAATGAGCAGTTCTTC. It specifies CASSAGASNEQFF.

This chain connects TRBV7-9 to TRBJ2-7; D possibly corresponds to TRBD1 (6 bases). The CDR3 covers 12 residues. Trimming left V 8 bases short and J 4 bases short, with 12 bases between. The V gene's germline CDR1 is SEHNR and CDR2 FQNEAQ (reference sequence). The CDR3 loop reads CASSGTPYEQYF. The CDR3 nucleotides are TGTGCCAGCTCCGGGACACCGTACGAGCAGTACTTC. The full variable domain, its missing parts supplied by reference TRBV7-9 and TRBJ2-7, is DTGVSQNPRHKITKRGQNVTFRCDPISEHNRLYWYRQTLGQGPEFLTYFQNEAQLEKSRLLSDRFSAERPKGSFSTLEIQRTEQGDSAMYLCASSGTPYEQYFGPGTRLTVT.